Listed below are T cell receptor beta chains from one sample, sequenced in a study of cytomegalovirus exposure and HLA in healthy donors. The table came from immunoSEQ multiplex PCR; TCRdb's copy has only in-frame clones and leaves some out. Here the sample spans just under 150,000 clones, 87% being singletons. Sample: PBMCs. Receptors were obtained from a man aged 18 to 29 in good health and CMV-seropositive. Both conserved end residues are part of each CDR3. Fields, in order: V gene, J gene, CDR3 protein.

>TRBV21-1|TRBJ2-6
CASTVLAGANVLTF
>TRBV6-5|TRBJ1-3
CASSYQDPRLSTIYF
>TRBV30|TRBJ2-2
CAWTPLAGLIGELFF
>TRBV2|TRBJ1-4
CASSVGLKTNEKLFF
>TRBV15|TRBJ1-5
CATSDIREIYQPQHF
>TRBV7-9|TRBJ1-2
CASSFTAAAYGYTF
>TRBV19|TRBJ2-7
CASSRGQGASYEQYF
>TRBV5-1|TRBJ1-4
CASSLQGGQEKLFF
>TRBV6-1|TRBJ2-5
CASSLWSGGGETQYF
>TRBV5-4|TRBJ1-3
CASSPGGLDGNTIYF
>TRBV7-2|TRBJ1-2
CASSPRESLSGYGYTF
>TRBV30|TRBJ1-2
CAWSRGGGYTF
>TRBV11-2|TRBJ2-1
CASSLVYGVGGPDEQFF
>TRBV6-1|TRBJ2-7
CASSVKPGQLNLF
>TRBV18|TRBJ1-4
CASSRRQGGNEKLFF
>TRBV6-4|TRBJ2-3
CASSERDTDTQYF
>TRBV28|TRBJ2-5
CASSLRASGAETQYF
>TRBV5-6|TRBJ2-1
CASSLAGNLYNEQFF